This is a list of T cell receptor beta chains from one sample in a study of post-analysis software for immune sequencing data. TCRdb reprocessed the PCR reads with MiXCR, giving one entry per CDR3 protein. The sample has around 260,000 distinct CDR3 sequences; 36% are singletons. Sequenced input: blood. The receptors were gathered from a girl aged 5 to 17 with multiple sclerosis. Each CDR3 is given with its conserved first and last residue. Fields, in order: V gene, J gene, clone size, D gene, CDR3 DNA, CDR3 protein. A D gene is named only where the DNA matches it firmly. Some rows have no size entry. The others give once, few or many, or a class for an expanded clone.

V: TRBV7-9; J: TRBJ2-5; size: few; D: NA; DNA: TGTGCCAGCAGCCCAACTTCGACCCCTGAGACCCAGTACTTC; CDR3: CASSPTSTPETQYF
V: TRBV7-3; J: TRBJ2-1; size: NA; D: NA; DNA: TGTGCCAGCAGCCGGGACTTAATCAATGAGCAGTTCTTC; CDR3: CASSRDLINEQFF
V: TRBV7-8; J: TRBJ2-3; size: many; D: TRBD2; DNA: TGTGCCAGCAGCTGGGACCCCAGCGGGGCCTCCACAGATACGCAGTATTTT; CDR3: CASSWDPSGASTDTQYF
V: TRBV27; J: TRBJ2-5; size: NA; D: TRBD2; DNA: TGTGCCAGCAGTTTATATTCGGGGGGGCAGGTCGGGACCCAGTACTTC; CDR3: CASSLYSGGQVGTQYF
V: TRBV15; J: TRBJ2-5; size: many; D: NA; DNA: TGTGCCACCAGCAGAGATCCCCGGGATCCGACGTACTTC; CDR3: CATSRDPRDPTYF
V: TRBV5-6; J: TRBJ1-2; size: many; D: NA; DNA: TGTGCCAGCAGCTTGGAGCGAAGCCGACTGAACTATGGCTACACCTTC; CDR3: CASSLERSRLNYGYTF
V: TRBV20-1; J: TRBJ1-2; size: many; D: TRBD1; DNA: TGCAGTGCGAAGGGACAGGGGCCACCTGGCTACACCTTC; CDR3: CSAKGQGPPGYTF
V: TRBV9; J: TRBJ2-1; size: many; D: NA; DNA: TGTGCCAGCAGCGTAGATCGTAGCAATGAGCAGTTCTTC; CDR3: CASSVDRSNEQFF
V: TRBV14; J: TRBJ2-1; size: many; D: TRBD1; DNA: TGTGCCAGCAGCCCGCGACAGGGGATCACCTACAATGAGCAGTTCTTC; CDR3: CASSPRQGITYNEQFF
V: TRBV2; J: TRBJ1-1; size: NA; D: TRBD1; DNA: TGTGCCAGCACATCGGGACAGGGGGTAACTGAAGCTTTCTTT; CDR3: CASTSGQGVTEAFF
V: TRBV20-1; J: TRBJ1-6; size: NA; D: TRBD1; DNA: TGCAGTGCTAGGAGTACAGGGGTGAACGATAATTCACCCCTCCACTTT; CDR3: CSARSTGVNDNSPLHF
V: TRBV9; J: TRBJ2-5; size: NA; D: NA; DNA: TGTGCCAGCAGCCTTCCGGGGGAGTTAGAGACCCAGTACTTC; CDR3: CASSLPGELETQYF
V: TRBV13; J: TRBJ2-5; size: NA; D: NA; DNA: TGTGCCAGCAGCTTAGGCCAGAGTTACAATGAGCAGTACTTC; CDR3: CASSLGQSYNEQYF